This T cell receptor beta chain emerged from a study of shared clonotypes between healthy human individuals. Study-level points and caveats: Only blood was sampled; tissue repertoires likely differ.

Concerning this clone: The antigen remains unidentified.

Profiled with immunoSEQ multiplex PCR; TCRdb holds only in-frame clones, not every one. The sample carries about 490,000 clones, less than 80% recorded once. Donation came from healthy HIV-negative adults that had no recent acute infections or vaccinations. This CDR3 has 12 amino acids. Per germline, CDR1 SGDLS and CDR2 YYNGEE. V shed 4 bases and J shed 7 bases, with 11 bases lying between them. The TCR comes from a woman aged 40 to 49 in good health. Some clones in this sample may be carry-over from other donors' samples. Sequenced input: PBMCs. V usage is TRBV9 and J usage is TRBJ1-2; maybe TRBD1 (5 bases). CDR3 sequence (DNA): TGTGCCAGCAGCTTCGAGGACACTGGCTACACCTTC. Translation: CASSFEDTGYTF.